Listed below are T cell receptor beta chains from one sample, sequenced in a study of shared clonotypes between healthy human individuals. Generated by immunoSEQ multiplex PCR, the TCRdb table keeps only in-frame clones and is missing some. The sample has 800,000 to 950,000 clones; about 96% are singletons. The sequencing input was naive CD8+ T cells sorted from blood. These receptor sequences come from a young man in good health. Each CDR3 is given with its conserved first and last residue. A D gene is named only where the DNA matches it firmly. Some rows mark clone size as missing; the rest say once, few, many or name a class of expanded clone.

J gene: TRBJ2-7
V gene: TRBV11-2
D gene: .
clone size: .
CDR3 DNA: TGTGCCAGCAGCTTAGCACAGGCCTACGAGCAGTACTTC
CDR3 protein: CASSLAQAYEQYF

J gene: TRBJ2-5
V gene: TRBV7-8
D gene: .
clone size: once
CDR3 DNA: TGTGCCAGCAGCTTAAATCTATTAGAGACCCAGTACTTC
CDR3 protein: CASSLNLLETQYF

J gene: TRBJ2-7
V gene: TRBV7-9
D gene: TRBD1
clone size: .
CDR3 DNA: TGTGCCAGCAGCTTATCAGGACAGGGCACCTCGGTCTACGAGCAGTACTTC
CDR3 protein: CASSLSGQGTSVYEQYF

J gene: TRBJ2-5
V gene: TRBV20-1
D gene: .
clone size: .
CDR3 DNA: TGCAGTGCTAGAGAAGAAGAGACCCAGTACTTC
CDR3 protein: CSAREEETQYF

J gene: TRBJ2-7
V gene: TRBV7-7
D gene: .
clone size: .
CDR3 DNA: TGTGCTAGCAGCTTAGCGGACGGCTACGAGCAGTACTTC
CDR3 protein: CASSLADGYEQYF

J gene: TRBJ2-7
V gene: TRBV11-2
D gene: .
clone size: .
CDR3 DNA: TGTGCCAGCAGCTTAGACTTTACCCCCATGAACGAGCAGTACTTC
CDR3 protein: CASSLDFTPMNEQYF

J gene: TRBJ2-7
V gene: TRBV2
D gene: .
clone size: once
CDR3 DNA: TGTGCCAGCAGGGGCAGGGTGAACGAGCAGTACTTC
CDR3 protein: CASRGRVNEQYF

J gene: TRBJ2-5
V gene: TRBV14
D gene: .
clone size: .
CDR3 DNA: TGTGCCAGCAGCCCAGACTGGGCAGACCAAGAGACCCAGTACTTC
CDR3 protein: CASSPDWADQETQYF

J gene: TRBJ2-7
V gene: TRBV5-1
D gene: .
clone size: .
CDR3 DNA: TGCGCCAGCAGCGGTGGCCCTGACACGTTCTACGAGCAGTACTTC
CDR3 protein: CASSGGPDTFYEQYF

J gene: TRBJ2-3
V gene: TRBV29-1
D gene: .
clone size: .
CDR3 DNA: TGCAGCGTTGATTTTGGTGATACGTCGACTAGCACAGATACGCAGTATTTT
CDR3 protein: CSVDFGDTSTSTDTQYF

J gene: TRBJ2-7
V gene: TRBV7-9
D gene: .
clone size: .
CDR3 DNA: TGTGCCAGCAGCTTAGGGGGAGTGGGGCCTCGCCTTTCCTACGAGCAGTACTTC
CDR3 protein: CASSLGGVGPRLSYEQYF

J gene: TRBJ1-2
V gene: TRBV27
D gene: .
clone size: once
CDR3 DNA: TGTGCCAGCGGTCGAGGAGCAGGCCACTATGGCTACACCTTC
CDR3 protein: CASGRGAGHYGYTF

J gene: TRBJ1-2
V gene: TRBV29-1
D gene: .
clone size: .
CDR3 DNA: TGCAGCGTTCAGCCAGGCGACTTCTATGGCTACACCTTC
CDR3 protein: CSVQPGDFYGYTF

J gene: TRBJ2-7
V gene: TRBV4-1
D gene: .
clone size: .
CDR3 DNA: TGCGCCAGCAGCCAAATTGAATCCTACGAGCAGTACTTC
CDR3 protein: CASSQIESYEQYF

J gene: TRBJ2-7
V gene: TRBV27
D gene: TRBD1
clone size: .
CDR3 DNA: TGTGCCAGCAGCTTTCTAGGAATTGGACAGGCCACCTACGAGCAGTACTTC
CDR3 protein: CASSFLGIGQATYEQYF

J gene: TRBJ2-3
V gene: TRBV10-2
D gene: .
clone size: .
CDR3 DNA: TGCGCCAGCAGTGAACCGGTCGATACGCAGTATTTT
CDR3 protein: CASSEPVDTQYF

J gene: TRBJ2-7
V gene: TRBV6-5
D gene: TRBD2
clone size: .
CDR3 DNA: TGTGCCAGCAGTTCCGGGCCGGGGGGCGAGCAGTACTTC
CDR3 protein: CASSSGPGGEQYF

J gene: TRBJ2-1
V gene: TRBV21-1
D gene: .
clone size: .
CDR3 DNA: TGTGCCAGCAGCAAAAATGACCGACTAGCTTCCCGTGAGCAGTTCTTC
CDR3 protein: CASSKNDRLASREQFF

J gene: TRBJ2-1
V gene: TRBV27
D gene: .
clone size: .
CDR3 DNA: TGTGCCAGCAGTCCCTACTCGCTAGCCTCGGCCAATGAGCAGTTCTTC
CDR3 protein: CASSPYSLASANEQFF

J gene: TRBJ2-2
V gene: TRBV7-6
D gene: .
clone size: .
CDR3 DNA: TGTGCCAGCAGCTTCGTGTGGGCAGGGGCAGGAACCGGGGAGCTGTTTTTT
CDR3 protein: CASSFVWAGAGTGELFF

J gene: TRBJ1-4
V gene: TRBV11-2
D gene: .
clone size: .
CDR3 DNA: TGTGCCGTTGGGGCTGCAGCTAATGAAAAACTGTTTTTT
CDR3 protein: CAVGAAANEKLFF

J gene: TRBJ2-7
V gene: TRBV27
D gene: .
clone size: .
CDR3 DNA: TGTGCCAGCAGTCCGGCGGGGAGTCACGAGCAGTACTTC
CDR3 protein: CASSPAGSHEQYF

J gene: TRBJ2-7
V gene: TRBV29-1
D gene: .
clone size: .
CDR3 DNA: TGCAGCGTCAAGGGGGGTTATTACGAGCAGTACTTC
CDR3 protein: CSVKGGYYEQYF

J gene: TRBJ1-1
V gene: TRBV10-3
D gene: TRBD1
clone size: .
CDR3 DNA: TGTGCCATCAGTGAGTCGGGACAGGTGAACACTGAAGCTTTCTTT
CDR3 protein: CAISESGQVNTEAFF

J gene: TRBJ1-1
V gene: TRBV2
D gene: .
clone size: .
CDR3 DNA: TGTGCCAGCACTAGACAGGCTAACACTGAAGCTTTCTTT
CDR3 protein: CASTRQANTEAFF

J gene: TRBJ2-7
V gene: TRBV15
D gene: .
clone size: .
CDR3 DNA: TGTGCCACCAGTCCGCGGAGGGAGAGCGAGCAGTACTTC
CDR3 protein: CATSPRRESEQYF

J gene: TRBJ2-3
V gene: TRBV6-6
D gene: .
clone size: .
CDR3 DNA: TGTGCCAGCAGTCCTCGACCCTTCACAGATACGCAGTATTTT
CDR3 protein: CASSPRPFTDTQYF

J gene: TRBJ1-5
V gene: TRBV7-9
D gene: .
clone size: .
CDR3 DNA: TGTGCCAGCAGCTTTGACAATAGCAATCAGCCCCAGCATTTT
CDR3 protein: CASSFDNSNQPQHF

J gene: TRBJ2-1
V gene: TRBV27
D gene: TRBD2
clone size: .
CDR3 DNA: TGTGCCAGCACTCAGGGACTAGCGGGACCTCCTAACTCGGAGCAGTTCTTC
CDR3 protein: CASTQGLAGPPNSEQFF

J gene: TRBJ2-7
V gene: TRBV5-6
D gene: TRBD2
clone size: .
CDR3 DNA: TGTGCCAGCAGCCCCCCCATCGTGACTAGCGGGAGATACGAGCAGTACTTC
CDR3 protein: CASSPPIVTSGRYEQYF

J gene: TRBJ1-5
V gene: TRBV7-9
D gene: .
clone size: once
CDR3 DNA: TGTGCCAGCAGCTTAGCTGATGGGGCGCCCATTTTT
CDR3 protein: CASSLADGAPIF

J gene: TRBJ2-3
V gene: TRBV5-4
D gene: .
clone size: .
CDR3 DNA: TGTGCCAGCAGCTTGGCCGGAGGGGGCACAGATACGCAGTATTTT
CDR3 protein: CASSLAGGGTDTQYF

J gene: TRBJ2-3
V gene: TRBV10-2
D gene: TRBD2
clone size: .
CDR3 DNA: TGCGCCAGCAGTGGACCGGGACTAGCGGGTTTTACGCAGTATTTT
CDR3 protein: CASSGPGLAGFTQYF

J gene: TRBJ2-1
V gene: TRBV19
D gene: TRBD2
clone size: .
CDR3 DNA: TGTGCCAGTAGTTTTACTAGCGGGACCAACAATGAGCAGTTCTTC
CDR3 protein: CASSFTSGTNNEQFF

J gene: TRBJ1-2
V gene: TRBV5-1
D gene: TRBD1
clone size: .
CDR3 DNA: TGCGCCAGCAGCTTGGAGGGACAGGGCGCCTATGGCTACACCTTC
CDR3 protein: CASSLEGQGAYGYTF

J gene: TRBJ2-7
V gene: TRBV7-6
D gene: .
clone size: .
CDR3 DNA: TGTGCCAGCAGCTTAGGGACACACTCCTACGAGCAGTACTTC
CDR3 protein: CASSLGTHSYEQYF

J gene: TRBJ2-5
V gene: TRBV7-2
D gene: TRBD1
clone size: .
CDR3 DNA: TGTGCCAGCAGCGGGGGACAGGGAGAAGAGACCCAGTACTTC
CDR3 protein: CASSGGQGEETQYF

J gene: TRBJ1-1
V gene: TRBV15
D gene: .
clone size: .
CDR3 DNA: TGTGCCACCAGCAGAGAAGGGGCTCGAGCTTTCTTT
CDR3 protein: CATSREGARAFF

J gene: TRBJ2-5
V gene: TRBV7-8
D gene: .
clone size: once
CDR3 DNA: TGTGCCAGCAACCTACCCCAACCGGGACTCGAGAATGAAGAGACCCAGTACTTC
CDR3 protein: CASNLPQPGLENEETQYF

J gene: TRBJ2-7
V gene: TRBV7-2
D gene: .
clone size: .
CDR3 DNA: TGTGCCAGCAGCTTAGTAGTGACCTCCTACGAGCAGTACTTC
CDR3 protein: CASSLVVTSYEQYF

J gene: TRBJ2-3
V gene: TRBV4-1
D gene: .
clone size: once
CDR3 DNA: TGCGCCAGCAGCCCGCTCGTGGGCACAGATACGCAGTATTTT
CDR3 protein: CASSPLVGTDTQYF

J gene: TRBJ2-7
V gene: TRBV5-4
D gene: .
clone size: .
CDR3 DNA: TGTGCCAGCAGCTTAGGGGTCAGCGAGCAGTACTTC
CDR3 protein: CASSLGVSEQYF

J gene: TRBJ2-3
V gene: TRBV9
D gene: .
clone size: .
CDR3 DNA: TGTGCCAGCAGCGTAGGGGCAGGCACAGATACGCAGTATTTT
CDR3 protein: CASSVGAGTDTQYF

J gene: TRBJ2-7
V gene: TRBV4-2
D gene: TRBD2
clone size: .
CDR3 DNA: TGTGCCAGCAGCCCGAACGCTCTGGGCGGGAGTTCGAACGAGCAGTACTTC
CDR3 protein: CASSPNALGGSSNEQYF

J gene: TRBJ1-5
V gene: TRBV6-5
D gene: .
clone size: .
CDR3 DNA: TGTGCCAGCAGCCAATCCACAGGAACGAATCAGCCCCAGCATTTT
CDR3 protein: CASSQSTGTNQPQHF

J gene: TRBJ2-1
V gene: TRBV7-2
D gene: TRBD2
clone size: .
CDR3 DNA: TGTGCCAGCAGCTTAGGGGGCCTAGCGGGAGCGGATGAGCAGTTCTTC
CDR3 protein: CASSLGGLAGADEQFF

J gene: TRBJ2-7
V gene: TRBV29-1
D gene: .
clone size: .
CDR3 DNA: TGCAGCGTTGATTCTGACAGCTCCTACGAGCAGTACTTC
CDR3 protein: CSVDSDSSYEQYF

J gene: TRBJ2-7
V gene: TRBV27
D gene: .
clone size: .
CDR3 DNA: TGTGCCAGCAGCTTCGGGGGTAAAACCTACGAGCAGTACTTC
CDR3 protein: CASSFGGKTYEQYF